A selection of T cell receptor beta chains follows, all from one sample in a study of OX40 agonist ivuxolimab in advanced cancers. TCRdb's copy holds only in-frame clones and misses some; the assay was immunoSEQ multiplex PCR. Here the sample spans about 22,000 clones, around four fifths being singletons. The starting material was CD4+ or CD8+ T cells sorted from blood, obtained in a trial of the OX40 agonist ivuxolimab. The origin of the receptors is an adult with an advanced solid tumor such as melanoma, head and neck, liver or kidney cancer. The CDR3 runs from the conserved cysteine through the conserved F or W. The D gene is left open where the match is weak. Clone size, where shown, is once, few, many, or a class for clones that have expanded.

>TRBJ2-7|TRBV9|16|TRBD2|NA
TGTGCCAGCAGCCCCCGTTTAGCGGGAGCTGCCTACGAGCAGTACTTC
CASSPRLAGAAYEQYF
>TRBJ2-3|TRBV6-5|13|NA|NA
TGTGCCAGCATGGGGGACTTCACAGATATGCAGTATTTT
CASMGDFTDMQYF
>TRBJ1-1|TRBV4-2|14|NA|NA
TGTGCCAGCAGCCAAGATGCGGGGGGGACTGAAGCTTTCTTT
CASSQDAGGTEAFF
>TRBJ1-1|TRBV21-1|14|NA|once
TGTGCCAGCAGCAAGGCTGACCGGAACACTGAAGCTTTCTTT
CASSKADRNTEAFF
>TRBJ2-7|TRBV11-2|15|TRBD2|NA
TGTGCCAGCAGCCCTCCGACTAGCGGGGCCGGGGAGCAGTACTTC
CASSPPTSGAGEQYF
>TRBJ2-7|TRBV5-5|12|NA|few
TGTGCCAGCAGTCTGCCCTCCTACGAGCAGTACTTC
CASSLPSYEQYF
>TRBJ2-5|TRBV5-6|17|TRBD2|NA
TGTGCCAGCAGCTTTCCCCACAGCGGGAGGTTAGAAGAGACCCAGTACTTC
CASSFPHSGRLEETQYF
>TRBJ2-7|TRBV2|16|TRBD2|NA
TGTGCCAGCAGTAAGGGACTTGGGCTAGCGGAGGACGAGCAGTACTTC
CASSKGLGLAEDEQYF
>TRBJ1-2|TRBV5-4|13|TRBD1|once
TGTGCCAGCAGCGGGACAGGGAACTATGGCTACACCTTC
CASSGTGNYGYTF
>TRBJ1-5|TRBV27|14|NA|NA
TGTGCCAGCAGGAGATGGGCTTCCAATCAGCCCCAGCATTTT
CASRRWASNQPQHF
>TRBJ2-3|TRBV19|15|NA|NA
TGTGCCAGTAGTATCGTCCCGGGGGGCACAGATACGCAGTATTTT
CASSIVPGGTDTQYF
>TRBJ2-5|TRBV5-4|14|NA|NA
TGTGCCAGCGGTTTAGAGGGGTACCAAGAGACCCAGTACTTC
CASGLEGYQETQYF
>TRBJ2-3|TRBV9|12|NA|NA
TGTGCCAGCAGCCCGGGGGCGGATACGCAGTATTTT
CASSPGADTQYF
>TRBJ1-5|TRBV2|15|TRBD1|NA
TGTGCCAGCAGTGACCCGGACGAATGGGGACAGGCCCAGCATTTT
CASSDPDEWGQAQHF
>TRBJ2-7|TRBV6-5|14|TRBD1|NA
TGTGCCAGCAGTTACGGACAGGGTTTCAACGAGCAGTACTTC
CASSYGQGFNEQYF
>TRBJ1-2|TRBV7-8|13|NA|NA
TGTGCCAGCAGCCCCTCAGGGAGCTATGGCTACACCTTC
CASSPSGSYGYTF
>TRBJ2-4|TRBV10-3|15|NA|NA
TGTGCCCCCCCTATCGTCACATTAGCCAAAAACATTCAGTACTTC
CAPPIVTLAKNIQYF
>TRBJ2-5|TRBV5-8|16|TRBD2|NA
TGTGCCAGCAGTCGCGGGCTCGCGGGGGGCATCGAGACCCAGTACTTC
CASSRGLAGGIETQYF
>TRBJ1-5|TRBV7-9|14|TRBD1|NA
TGTGCCAGCACACAGACAGGGGACAATCAGCCCCAGCATTTT
CASTQTGDNQPQHF
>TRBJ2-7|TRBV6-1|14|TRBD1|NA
TGTGCCAGCAGTTTCCGGACAGGGGACTACGAGCAGTACTTC
CASSFRTGDYEQYF
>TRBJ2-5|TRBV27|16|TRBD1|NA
TGTGCCAGCAGTCTGACAGGGTTTGGGATCGGAGAGACCCAGTACTTC
CASSLTGFGIGETQYF
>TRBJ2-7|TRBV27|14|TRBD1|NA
TGTGCCAGCAGTGCCGGGACAGGGAGATACGAGCAGTACTTC
CASSAGTGRYEQYF
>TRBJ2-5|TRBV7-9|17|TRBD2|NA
TGTGCCAGCAGCCCCCCGACTAGCGGGAGCTATGTAGAGACCCAGTACTTC
CASSPPTSGSYVETQYF
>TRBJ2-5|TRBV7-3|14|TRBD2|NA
TGTGCCAGCAGCCCCTCGGGGGGGCGTGAGACCCAGTACTTC
CASSPSGGRETQYF
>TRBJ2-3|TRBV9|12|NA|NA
TGTGCCAGCAGCTTAAGCGGGGATACGCAGTATTTT
CASSLSGDTQYF
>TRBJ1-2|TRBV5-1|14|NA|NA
TGCGCCAGCAGCTTGGGGGAATTTAACTATGGCTACACCTTC
CASSLGEFNYGYTF
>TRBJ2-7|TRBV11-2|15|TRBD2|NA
TGTGCCAGCAGCTTATCTGGGGCTAGCGGGTACGAGCAGTACTTC
CASSLSGASGYEQYF
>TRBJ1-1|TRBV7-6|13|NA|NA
TGTGCCAGCAGCTTTGGACGAAGCACTGAAGCTTTCTTT
CASSFGRSTEAFF
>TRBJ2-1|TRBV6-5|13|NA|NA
TGTGCCAGCAGTTACGGGCCAGACAATGAGCAGTTCTTC
CASSYGPDNEQFF
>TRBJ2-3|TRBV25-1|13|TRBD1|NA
TGTGCCAGCGATGACAGGGTTACAGATACGCAGTATTTT
CASDDRVTDTQYF
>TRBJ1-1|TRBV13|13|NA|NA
TGTGCCACCTCTTTTGGCATGCGGGGTGAAGCTTTCTTT
CATSFGMRGEAFF
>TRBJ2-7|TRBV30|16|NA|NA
TGTGCCTGGAGCCAGGGGTCCCGGGGAGCCCACTACGAGCAGTACTTC
CAWSQGSRGAHYEQYF
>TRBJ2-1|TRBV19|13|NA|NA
TGTGCCAGTAGTATTGCCCGGGACAATGAGCAGTTCTTC
CASSIARDNEQFF
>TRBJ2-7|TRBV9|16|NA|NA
TGTGCCAGCAGCGTAGACCCCTTTGGGGGGGGCAGCGAGCAGTACTTC
CASSVDPFGGGSEQYF
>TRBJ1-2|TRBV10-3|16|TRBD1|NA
TGTGCCATCAGTGGACAGGGACTCCTAGCTAACTATGGCTACACCTTC
CAISGQGLLANYGYTF
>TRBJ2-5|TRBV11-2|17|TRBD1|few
TGTGCCAGCAGCTTAGGGGAGACAGGGTCTATTCAAGAGACCCAGTACTTC
CASSLGETGSIQETQYF
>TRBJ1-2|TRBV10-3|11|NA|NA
TGTGCCATCAGGGGCTCGAAGGGCTACACCTTC
CAIRGSKGYTF
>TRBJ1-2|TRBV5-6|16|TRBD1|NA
TGTGCCAGCAGCTTGGCAGGGGGGGACGGACAGGACGGCTACACCTTC
CASSLAGGDGQDGYTF
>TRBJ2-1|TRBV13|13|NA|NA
TGTGCCAGCAGCCTCCCGCTCGGGGCTGAGCAGTTCTTC
CASSLPLGAEQFF
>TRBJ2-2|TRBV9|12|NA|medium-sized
TGTGCCAGCAGCGTTTACACCGGGGAGCTGTTTTTT
CASSVYTGELFF